This T cell receptor beta chain derives from a study of shared clonotypes between healthy human individuals. A remark on this clone: Its antigen is undetermined.

Study conclusions and caveats: Generally, naive subsets (rather than memory subsets) showed larger estimated richness. Despite large depth, rarefaction showed incomplete sorted-subset sequencing.

Clones were read by immunoSEQ multiplex PCR, and TCRdb kept only the in-frame ones, dropping some. Among approximately 2.4 million clones, more than 90% were seen once, and the ten largest hold around 0.13%. V shed 5 bases and J shed 2 bases, with 15 bases lying between them. There are 15 residues in the CDR3. CDR1 is SGHTA and CDR2 is FQGNSA in the germline V gene. What was sequenced was naive CD4+ T cells sorted from blood. Subset indicated: CD45RA+ positively selected. V is TRBV7-2 and J is TRBJ1-1; the D gene is possibly TRBD1 (5 bases). The TCR was taken from a man younger than 35 in good health. CDR3 sequence: CASSHSGTANTEAFF. The CDR3 DNA is TGTGCCAGCAGCCATTCCGGGACGGCAAACACTGAAGCTTTCTTT.